This T cell receptor beta chain was captured in a study of cytomegalovirus exposure and HLA in healthy donors. Findings and caveats of the study: CMV antigen specificity of three CMV-associated chains was confirmed in vitro.

The PCR ran on 60 Vbeta and 13 Jbeta primers. Profiling relied on immunoSEQ multiplex PCR, and the TCRdb table lists in-frame clones only, not all of them. The sample table sets out around 200,000 clones. Of note for this clone: The target antigen is unknown.

Germline V gene lookup returns CDR1 MNHEY and CDR2 SVGAGI. Trimming removed 1 base at V and 5 bases at J, with 2 bases between. The CDR3 runs 11 residues. This chain connects TRBV6-5 to TRBJ1-1; D is uncertain. The material sequenced was PBMCs. This receptor was obtained from a woman under 40 in good health and CMV-seropositive. The CDR3: CASSYLTEAFF. Written as DNA, the CDR3 is TGTGCCAGCAGTTACTTAACTGAAGCTTTCTTT.